One T cell receptor (beta chain) is described in this entry. These data belong to a study of early T cells in non-severe SARS-CoV-2 infection. On the study more broadly: Sequencing was performed on bulk RNA from unsorted whole blood, leaving chains unpaired.

This CDR3 has 14 residues. Trimming pared 2 bases from V and 2 bases from J, leaving 10 bases between. The germline CDR1 and CDR2 sequences are MNHEY and SVGAGI. TCRdb redid the calling of the 5' RACE reads with MiXCR, one entry per CDR3 protein. The sample holds tens of thousands of distinct CDR3 sequences, about 7.6% seen once. The chain combines TRBV6-5 with TRBJ2-7; no definite D call. Source: whole blood, taken at baseline. The sequence was obtained from an adult who was a healthcare worker with PCR-confirmed SARS-CoV-2 infection or an uninfected control (not recorded which). Here the CDR3 DNA reads TGTGCCAGCAGTTACGGCAGCCGAACCTACGAGCAGTACTTC. It is translated as CASSYGSRTYEQYF.